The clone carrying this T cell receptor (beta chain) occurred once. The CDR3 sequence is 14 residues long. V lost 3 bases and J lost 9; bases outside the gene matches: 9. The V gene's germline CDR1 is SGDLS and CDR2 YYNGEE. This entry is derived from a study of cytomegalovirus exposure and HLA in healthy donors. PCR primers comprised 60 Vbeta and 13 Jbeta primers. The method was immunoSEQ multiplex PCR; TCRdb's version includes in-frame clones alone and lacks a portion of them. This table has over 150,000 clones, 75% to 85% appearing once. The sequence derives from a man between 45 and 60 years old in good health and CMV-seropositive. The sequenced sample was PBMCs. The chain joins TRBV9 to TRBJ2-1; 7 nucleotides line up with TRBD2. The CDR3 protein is CASSEVGRAGEQFF. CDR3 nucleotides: TGTGCCAGCAGCGAGGTGGGGAGGGCTGGTGAGCAGTTCTTC.